This paragraph covers one T cell receptor beta chain sequence. These data originate in a study of control samples from healthy donors and cancer patients. Repertoires were generated with immunoSEQ multiplex PCR, while TCRdb's copy carries only in-frame clones and drops some. The table includes about 170,000 clones, roughly nine tenths detected once. V gave up 6 bases and J gave up 6 bases, with 8 bases separating them. This CDR3 comprises 12 residues. The V and J genes are TRBV12-3 or TRBV12-4 and TRBJ1-4, with a possible D match to TRBD1 (6 bases). Material: blood. This TCR derives from a woman under 40 in good health. The CDR3 DNA sequence: TGTGCCAGCAGGAGGGGGGATGAAAAACTGTTTTTT. Its protein product is CASRRGDEKLFF.